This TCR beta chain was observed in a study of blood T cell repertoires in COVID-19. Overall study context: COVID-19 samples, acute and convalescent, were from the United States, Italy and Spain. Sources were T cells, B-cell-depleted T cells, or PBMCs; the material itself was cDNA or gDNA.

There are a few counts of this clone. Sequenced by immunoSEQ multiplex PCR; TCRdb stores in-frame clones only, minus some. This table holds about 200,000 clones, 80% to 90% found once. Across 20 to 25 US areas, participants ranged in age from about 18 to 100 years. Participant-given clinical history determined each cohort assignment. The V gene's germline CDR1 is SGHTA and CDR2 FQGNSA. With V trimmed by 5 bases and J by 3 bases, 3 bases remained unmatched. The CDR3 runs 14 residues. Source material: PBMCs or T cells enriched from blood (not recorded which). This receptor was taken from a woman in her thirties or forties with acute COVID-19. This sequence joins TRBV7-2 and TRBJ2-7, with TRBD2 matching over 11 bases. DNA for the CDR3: TGTGCCAGCAGCCTTACTAGCGGGGGCTACGAGCAGTACTTC. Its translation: CASSLTSGGYEQYF.